The clone carrying this T cell receptor beta chain has a handful of counts. Its antigen remains unknown. The data originate from a study of CD8 T cells in ankylosing spondylitis. CDR3 length equals 15 residues. Germline CDR1 is MDHEN and CDR2 is SYDVKM. The ends were cut back, 6 bases at V and 2 bases at J, with 15 bases in the middle. Study results and limitations: Clones linked with disease were CD8+ and fairly uncommon in the peripheral blood. Clones tied to disease were said to be significantly enriched in matched ankylosing spondylitis synovial fluid. What seemed typical of ankylosing spondylitis blood was a TCR beta motif built from about eight highly homologous variants.

Molecular-barcoded quantitative 5'-RACE produced these TCR beta libraries. From the 5' RACE reads, TCRdb called clonotypes with MiXCR, one entry per CDR3 protein. The sample holds about 130,000 distinct CDR3 sequences, roughly a tenth seen once. The receptor was derived from a male donor with ankylosing spondylitis or in good health (not recorded which). This chain connects TRBV28 to TRBJ2-3; D possibly matches TRBD1 or TRBD2 (5 bases each). The sequencing input was blood, either unsorted or a sorted T cell fraction (not recorded which). The CDR3, as DNA: TGTGCCAGCAGCCCTGGGGGAACGTACACAGATACGCAGTATTTT. Amino acid sequence: CASSPGGTYTDTQYF. The entire variable domain, with the rest obtained from reference TRBV28 and TRBJ2-3, is as follows: DVKVTQSSRYLVKRTGEKVFLECVQDMDHENMFWYRQDPGLGLRLIYFSYDVKMKEKGDIPEGYSVSREKKERFSLILESASTNQTSMYLCASSPGGTYTDTQYFGPGTRLTVL.